These 25 T cell receptor beta chains came from one sample sequenced in a study of cytomegalovirus exposure and HLA in healthy donors. Use of 60 Vbeta and 13 Jbeta primers characterized the PCR. Assay used: immunoSEQ multiplex PCR; TCRdb lists only in-frame clones, some missing. The table includes tens of thousands of clones, less than 85% detected once. The sequencing input was PBMCs. The receptors come from a woman aged 60-75 years in good health and CMV-seropositive.

Only a few counts were recorded for this clone. This sample also contains other DNA sequences that code for the same CDR3. The V call is TRBV4-1, the J call TRBJ1-3; tentatively, D is TRBD1 (6 bases). Germline V lookup: CDR1 MGHRA, CDR2 YSYEKL. This CDR3 is built from 15 residues. V was clipped by 4 bases and J by 0 bases, with 10 bases between them. The CDR3 DNA reads as TGCGCCAGCAGCCCAGGGGCTAGCTCTGGAAACACCATATATTTT. It encodes CASSPGASSGNTIYF.

This clone was counted only a few times. The rearrangement uses TRBV6-5 and TRBJ2-4; perhaps TRBD2 as D (5 bases). This CDR3 has 13 amino acids. CDR1 MNHEY and CDR2 SVGAGI come from the germline V gene. V was pared by 5 bases and J by 7 bases, with 12 bases between. CDR3: CASSEDRGNIQYF. The CDR3 nucleotides read TGTGCCAGCAGTGAAGACCGGGGTAACATTCAGTACTTC.

The chain is built from TRBV4-3 and TRBJ1-4; 7 nucleotides align to TRBD1. Trimming took 1 base from V and 10 from J; bases not matched to a gene: 6. This CDR3 contains 14 residues. Germline V CDR1 and CDR2: LGHNA, YSLEER. CDR3 nucleotides: TGCGCCAGCAGCCAAGGACAGGGTACCGGAAAACTGTTTTTT. The encoded protein is CASSQGQGTGKLFF.

V usage is TRBV9 and J usage is TRBJ2-2; 8 bases fit TRBD2. Germline CDR1 is SGDLS and CDR2 is YYNGEE. J was trimmed by 6 bases and V by 0 bases; bases with no gene match: 16. This CDR3 contains 19 residues. CDR3 sequence reads: CASSVAPNTGGEASGELFF. In DNA form, the CDR3 reads TGTGCCAGCAGCGTAGCCCCGAATACGGGGGGGGAGGCCTCCGGGGAGCTGTTTTTT.

This chain links TRBV5-6 with TRBJ2-5; 13 bases line up with TRBD2. J lost 4 bases, V lost 0 bases, and 6 bases had no gene match. This CDR3 contains 17 residues. Germline CDR1 SGHDT, CDR2 YYEEEE. The CDR3 loop is CASSLGRLAGGLETQYF. In DNA form, the CDR3 reads TGTGCCAGCAGCTTGGGGCGACTAGCGGGGGGACTAGAGACCCAGTACTTC.

V is TRBV7-9 and J is TRBJ2-5, with TRBD1 matching 8 bases. The V gene end was trimmed by 4 bases and the J gene end by 6 bases; junction bases not matched to a gene: 7. There are 14 residues in the CDR3. Looked up from germline, CDR1 is SEHNR and CDR2 is FQNEAQ (reference sequence). CDR3 loop: CASSSLTGGQTQYF. DNA of the CDR3: TGTGCCAGCAGCTCCCTCACAGGGGGACAGACCCAGTACTTC.

This clone was counted only a few times. V and J are TRBV18 and TRBJ2-1; 7 bases match TRBD2. CDR1 and CDR2 (germline): KGHSH, LQKENI. The CDR3 length is 17 residues. The trim removed 2 bases at V and 5 bases at J, leaving 12 bases unmatched. The CDR3 spells CASSPRVTGGRDNEQFF. The CDR3 DNA sequence: TGTGCCAGCTCACCAAGGGTGACGGGGGGACGCGACAATGAGCAGTTCTTC.

The sample holds one count of this clone. This chain joins TRBV7-6 and TRBJ1-2; TRBD1 might be the D (5 bases). V was cut by 0 bases and J by 3 bases, with 23 bases left in between. The CDR3 loop spans 19 amino acids. Germline-derived CDR1 and CDR2 are SGHVS and FNYEAQ. The CDR3 spells CASSLAVIGAGKYDYGYTF. CDR3 DNA: TGTGCCAGCAGCTTAGCGGTCATCGGTGCAGGGAAATACGACTATGGCTACACCTTC. Combining the CDR3 with reference TRBV7-6 and TRBJ1-2 gives the whole variable domain GAGVSQSPRYKVTKRGQDVALRCDPISGHVSLYWYRQALGQGPEFLTYFNYEAQQDKSGLPNDRFSAERPEGSISTLTIQRTEQRDSAMYRCASSLAVIGAGKYDYGYTFGSGTRLTVV.

V is TRBV9 and J is TRBJ2-1, with 7 positions matching TRBD1. The trim removed 0 bases at V and 3 bases at J, leaving 0 bases unmatched. The germline gives CDR1 SGDLS, CDR2 YYNGEE. The CDR3 is made up of 14 amino acids. The CDR3 DNA sequence: TGTGCCAGCAGCGTAGGGACAGGCTACAATGAGCAGTTCTTC. Translating it yields CASSVGTGYNEQFF.

J is TRBJ2-7 and V is TRBV2; D gene uncertain. Germline CDR1 reads SNHLY; CDR2 reads FYNNEI. This CDR3 is 12 amino acids long. V was cut by 10 bases and J by 0 bases, with 10 bases left in between. This CDR3 is CATGTFSYEQYF. In DNA, the CDR3 is TGTGCCACAGGAACCTTCTCCTACGAGCAGTACTTC.

The chain uses TRBV6-1 and TRBJ1-1, with D possibly TRBD1 on 6 matching bases. V lost 5 bases to trimming and J lost 4 bases, with 14 bases between them. The CDR3 totals 14 residues. CDR1 is MNHNS and CDR2 is SASEGT in the germline V gene. DNA of the CDR3: TGTGCCAGCAGTAAAACAGGGTTAGGCACTGAAGCTTTCTTT. Protein: CASSKTGLGTEAFF.

The chain combines TRBV10-3 with TRBJ1-2; D is uncertain. Germline V gives CDR1 ENHRY, CDR2 SYGVKD. This CDR3 has 14 residues. The V and J ends lost 0 bases and 0 bases respectively, with 5 bases between them. This chain's CDR3 is CAISESGTNYGYTF. The CDR3 DNA is TGTGCCATCAGTGAGTCGGGCACTAACTATGGCTACACCTTC.

This clone was seen a handful of times. The V call is TRBV19, the J call TRBJ1-1; weak D call: TRBD1 (6 bases). This CDR3 has 17 residues. The ends were cut back, 3 bases at V and 5 bases at J, with 22 bases in the middle. CDR1 and CDR2 (germline): LNHDA, SQIVND (reference sequence). The CDR3 nucleotides are TGTGCCAGTAGTATCGGGGGGACACGGGGGAAGAGGACTGAAGCTTTCTTT. Its protein is CASSIGGTRGKRTEAFF.

The chain has TRBV13 and TRBJ2-2, with 7 bases that match TRBD1. V lost 0 bases, J lost 3 bases, and 4 bases stayed unmatched. The CDR3 is made up of 16 amino acids. Germline V gene lookup returns CDR1 PRHDT and CDR2 FYEKMQ (reference sequence). This CDR3 reads CASSLGRTGYTGELFF. DNA for the CDR3: TGTGCCAGCAGCTTAGGTCGGACAGGCTACACCGGGGAGCTGTTTTTT. Full variable domain (missing parts from reference TRBV13 and TRBJ2-2): AAGVIQSPRHLIKEKRETATLKCYPIPRHDTVYWYQQGPGQDPQFLISFYEKMQSDKGSIPDRFSAQQFSDYHSELNMSSLELGDSALYFCASSLGRTGYTGELFFGEGSRLTVL.

The rearrangement links TRBV7-9 to TRBJ1-1, with 7 bases fitting TRBD1. This CDR3 has 15 residues. From germline, CDR1 is SEHNR and CDR2 FQNEAQ (reference sequence). V shed 5 bases and J 4 bases; nucleotides not matched to a gene: 10. Written as DNA, the CDR3 is TGTGCCAGCAGCCCCCAGACAGGGTTAGGCACTGAAGCTTTCTTT. This codes for CASSPQTGLGTEAFF.

The chain joins TRBV6-5 to TRBJ2-2; TRBD1 might be the D (5 bases). The V and J ends lost 0 bases and 7 bases respectively, with 15 bases between them. Looked up from germline, CDR1 is MNHEY and CDR2 is SVGAGI. CDR3 size: 16 residues. Written as DNA, the CDR3 is TGTGCCAGCAGTTACTCCTGGTTTGGGGCGAGCGGGGAGCTGTTTTTT. Protein product: CASSYSWFGASGELFF.

This chain joins TRBV5-1 and TRBJ1-1; 7 bases are shared with TRBD1. This CDR3 spans 15 amino acids. The germline CDR1 and CDR2 sequences are SGHRS and YFSETQ. Germline trimming cut 4 bases from V and 5 bases from J; bases unmatched to any gene: 11. CDR3: CASSPPTGRGTEAFF. The CDR3 DNA reads as TGCGCCAGCAGCCCCCCGACAGGGAGAGGGACTGAAGCTTTCTTT. Variable domain in full (rest from reference TRBV5-1 and TRBJ1-1): KAGVTQTPRYLIKTRGQQVTLSCSPISGHRSVSWYQQTPGQGLQFLFEYFSETQRNKGNFPGRFSGRQFSNSRSEMNVSTLELGDSALYLCASSPPTGRGTEAFFGQGTRLTVV.

The genes are TRBV19 and TRBJ1-1; D ambiguous. This CDR3 spans 12 amino acids. The germline V gene encodes CDR1 LNHDA and CDR2 SQIVND (reference sequence). V was cut by 10 bases and J by 1 base, with 10 bases left in between. CDR3 protein: CATGRWNTEAFF. The DNA of the CDR3 is TGTGCCACGGGGAGGTGGAACACTGAAGCTTTCTTT.

The chain recombines TRBV2 with TRBJ1-1; no reliable D call. Germline-derived CDR1 and CDR2 are SNHLY and FYNNEI. V dropped 6 bases and J dropped 1 base, with 9 bases sitting between them. There are 13 residues in the CDR3. Written as DNA, the CDR3 is TGTGCCAGCAGAAGCGACTCGAACACTGAAGCTTTCTTT. Translating gives CASRSDSNTEAFF. Looking up the rest from reference TRBV2 and TRBJ1-1 gives the full variable domain: EPEVTQTPSHQVTQMGQEVILRCVPISNHLYFYWYRQILGQKVEFLVSFYNNEISEKSEIFDDQFSVERPDGSNFTLKIRSTKLEDSAMYFCASRSDSNTEAFFGQGTRLTVV.

CDR3 in amino acids: CASGQGINIQYF. CDR3 sequence (DNA): TGTGCCAGCGGCCAGGGTATTAACATTCAGTACTTC. V and J are TRBV2 and TRBJ2-4; possible D gene TRBD1, 5 bases. There are 12 residues in the CDR3. Trimming cost V 8 bases and J 7 bases, with 12 bases left between them. From germline, CDR1 is SNHLY and CDR2 FYNNEI.

The chain is built from TRBV14 and TRBJ2-7, with 7 bases aligning to TRBD1. CDR1 and CDR2 from the germline V gene are SGHDN and FVKESK. The trim removed 6 bases at V and 10 bases at J, leaving 15 bases unmatched. The CDR3 contains 14 residues. The CDR3 nucleotides are TGTGCCAGCAGTCCGACAGGGATCGTCGGGATACAGTACTTC. Its translation is CASSPTGIVGIQYF.

The rearrangement links TRBV28 to TRBJ2-2, with 8 bases that match TRBD2. The CDR3 spans 17 residues. V trimming: 6 bases; J trimming: 1 base; junction bases outside the gene matches: 10. Germline V gene lookup returns CDR1 MDHEN and CDR2 SYDVKM. CDR3: CASRSAGGPVNTGELFF. The CDR3 DNA reads as TGTGCCAGCAGATCTGCGGGGGGCCCCGTGAACACCGGGGAGCTGTTTTTT.

The CDR3 here is CASSGGQGRYGYTF. The DNA of the CDR3 is TGTGCCAGCAGCGGGGGACAGGGCCGCTATGGCTACACCTTC. The chain has TRBV9 and TRBJ1-2; TRBD1 matches 9 bases. The CDR3 spans 14 residues. After removal of 3 bases from V and 4 bases from J, the junction contained 4 bases not matched to a gene. Germline V gives CDR1 SGDLS, CDR2 YYNGEE.

V gene TRBV30 combines with J gene TRBJ1-5, with D maybe TRBD1 (6 bases). Trimming cost V 1 base and J 1 base, with 14 bases left between them. This CDR3 has 16 amino acids. From germline, CDR1 is GTSNPN and CDR2 SVGIG (reference sequence). The CDR3 is CAWSESQGISNQPQHF. The CDR3 bases are TGTGCCTGGAGTGAATCCCAGGGGATAAGCAATCAGCCCCAGCATTTT.

This clone was counted only a few times. The chain employs TRBV15 and TRBJ2-5; 8 bases match TRBD1. CDR1 is LNHNV, CDR2 YYDKDF, per germline (reference sequence). Losses at the gene ends were 1 base for V and 2 bases for J; bases not matched to a gene: 9. This CDR3 has 17 amino acids. The CDR3 DNA is TGTGCCACCAGCAGAGGAGGCGGGACAGGTTTTCAAGAGACCCAGTACTTC. Its protein is CATSRGGGTGFQETQYF.